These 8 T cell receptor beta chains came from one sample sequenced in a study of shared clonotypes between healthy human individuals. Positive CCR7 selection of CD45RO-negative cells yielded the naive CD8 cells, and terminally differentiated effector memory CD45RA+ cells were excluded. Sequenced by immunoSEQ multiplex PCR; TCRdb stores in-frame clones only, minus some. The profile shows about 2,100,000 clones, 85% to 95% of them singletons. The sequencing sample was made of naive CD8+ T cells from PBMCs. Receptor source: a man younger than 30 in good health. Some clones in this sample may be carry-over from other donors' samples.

CDR3 amino acids: CASSPPPVPQHF. DNA of the CDR3: TGTGCCAGCTCACCCCCCCCGGTGCCCCAGCATTTT. The genes are TRBV18 and TRBJ1-5; D remains ambiguous. Germline V gives CDR1 KGHSH, CDR2 LQKENI. V dropped 3 bases and J dropped 9 bases, with 9 bases sitting between them. CDR3 length: 12 residues.

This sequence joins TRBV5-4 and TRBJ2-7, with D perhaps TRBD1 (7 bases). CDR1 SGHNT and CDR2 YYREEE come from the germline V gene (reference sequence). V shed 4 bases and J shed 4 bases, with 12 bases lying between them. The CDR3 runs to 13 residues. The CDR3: CASSRGTAYEQYF. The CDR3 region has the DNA TGTGCCAGCAGCCGCGGGACAGCATACGAGCAGTACTTC.

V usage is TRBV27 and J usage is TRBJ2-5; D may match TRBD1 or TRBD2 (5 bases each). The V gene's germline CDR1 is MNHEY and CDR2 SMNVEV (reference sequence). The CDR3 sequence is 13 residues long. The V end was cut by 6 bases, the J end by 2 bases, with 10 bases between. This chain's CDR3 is CASRWDGQETQYF. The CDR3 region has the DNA TGTGCCAGCAGGTGGGACGGGCAAGAGACCCAGTACTTC.

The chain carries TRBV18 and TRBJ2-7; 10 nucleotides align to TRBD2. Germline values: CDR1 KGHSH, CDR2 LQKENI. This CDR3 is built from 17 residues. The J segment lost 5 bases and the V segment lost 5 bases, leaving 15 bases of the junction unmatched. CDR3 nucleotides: TGTGCCAGCTCAGAGGGGAGGACTAGCGGCCTGGGGAACGAGCAGTACTTC. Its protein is CASSEGRTSGLGNEQYF. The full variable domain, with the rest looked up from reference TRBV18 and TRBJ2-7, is NAGVMQNPRHLVRRRGQEARLRCSPMKGHSHVYWYRQLPEEGLKFMVYLQKENIIDESGMPKERFSAEFPKEGPSILRIQQVVRGDSAAYFCASSEGRTSGLGNEQYFGPGTRLTVT.

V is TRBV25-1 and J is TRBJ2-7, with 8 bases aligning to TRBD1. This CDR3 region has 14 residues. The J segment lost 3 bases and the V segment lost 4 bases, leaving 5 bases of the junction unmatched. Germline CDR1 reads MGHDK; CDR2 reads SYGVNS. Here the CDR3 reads CASSAGTGGYEQYF. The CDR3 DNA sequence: TGTGCCAGCAGTGCCGGGACAGGTGGCTACGAGCAGTACTTC.

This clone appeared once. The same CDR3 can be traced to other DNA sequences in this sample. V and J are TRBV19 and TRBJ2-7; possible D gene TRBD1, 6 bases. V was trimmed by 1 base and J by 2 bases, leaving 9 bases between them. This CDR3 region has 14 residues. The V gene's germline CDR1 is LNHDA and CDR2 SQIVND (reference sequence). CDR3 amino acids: CASSIGGRAYEQYF. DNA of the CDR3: TGTGCCAGTAGTATAGGGGGGCGCGCCTACGAGCAGTACTTC.

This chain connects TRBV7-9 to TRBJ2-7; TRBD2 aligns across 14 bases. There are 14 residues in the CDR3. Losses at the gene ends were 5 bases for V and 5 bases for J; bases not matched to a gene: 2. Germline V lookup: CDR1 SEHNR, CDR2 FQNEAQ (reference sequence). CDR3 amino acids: CASSGTSGSHEQYF. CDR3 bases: TGTGCCAGCAGCGGGACTAGCGGGAGTCACGAGCAGTACTTC.

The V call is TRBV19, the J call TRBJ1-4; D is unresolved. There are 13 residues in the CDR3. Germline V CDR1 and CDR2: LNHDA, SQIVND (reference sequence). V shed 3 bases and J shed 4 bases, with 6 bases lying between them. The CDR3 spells CASSMADNEKLFF. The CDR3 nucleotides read TGTGCCAGTAGTATGGCAGATAATGAAAAACTGTTTTTT.